The clone carrying this T cell receptor (beta chain) was seen a handful of times. Its specificity is unknown. Researchers built TCR beta libraries using quantitative 5'-RACE with molecular barcodes. In TCRdb, the 5' RACE reads were re-called with MiXCR into one record per CDR3 protein. The sample includes approximately 400,000 distinct CDR3 sequences, roughly 27% of them seen just once. The entry originates in a study of CD8 T cells in ankylosing spondylitis. General study points: Seemingly characteristic of ankylosing spondylitis blood was a TCR beta motif consisting of several highly homologous variants. Disease-linked clones bore a CD8+ phenotype and were relatively rare in peripheral blood. Disease-linked clones were reportedly significantly enriched in matched ankylosing spondylitis synovial fluid. Earlier literature documents some of the motif variants in reactive arthritis synovial fluid and blood.

There are 13 residues in the CDR3. Trimming stripped 7 bases from V and 3 bases from J, with 11 bases between. CDR1 is SGHRS and CDR2 is YFSETQ in the germline V gene. Sequencing was performed on blood, either unsorted or a sorted T cell fraction (not recorded which). This sequence originates from a male donor with ankylosing spondylitis. The genes are TRBV5-1 and TRBJ1-5, with a weak D call TRBD1 (5 bases). The chain's CDR3 is CASRQSDNQPQHF. In DNA, the CDR3 is TGCGCCAGCCGACAGTCGGACAATCAGCCCCAGCATTTT.